A single sample is the source of the 2 T cell receptor beta chains below, sequenced in a study of blood T cell repertoires in COVID-19. Libraries were prepared by immunoSEQ multiplex PCR; TCRdb keeps only in-frame clonotypes and omits some of them. Of approximately 670,000 clones in the sample, 85% to 90% were seen once. The sample consisted of peripheral blood. All receptors come from a woman under 30 with acute or convalescent COVID-19.

This chain links TRBV5-4 with TRBJ2-3; 13 bases line up with TRBD2. Germline trimming cut 5 bases from V and 4 bases from J; bases unmatched to any gene: 4. CDR1 SGHNT and CDR2 YYREEE come from the germline V gene (reference sequence). The CDR3 sequence is 15 residues long. The CDR3 here is CASSRTSGGPDTQYF. Here the CDR3 DNA reads TGTGCCAGCAGTCGGACTAGCGGGGGACCAGATACGCAGTATTTT.

The V gene is TRBV3-1 (or the pseudogene TRBV3-2), the J gene TRBJ1-4; D might be TRBD1 (5 bases). The CDR3 totals 14 residues. The germline gives CDR1 LGHDT, CDR2 YNNKEL (reference sequence). V lost 1 base and J lost 12, with 15 bases in between. CDR3: CASSQVGTWGELFF. The CDR3 DNA is TGTGCCAGCAGCCAAGTGGGAACCTGGGGGGAACTGTTTTTT.